A single sample is the source of the 22 T cell receptor beta chains below, sequenced in a study of blood T cell repertoires in COVID-19. Measured with immunoSEQ multiplex PCR; TCRdb has only the in-frame clones, and not every one. The table has roughly 250,000 clones, around 90% seen once. The material sequenced was PBMCs or T cells enriched from blood (not recorded which). The source is a woman aged 25-40 years with acute COVID-19.

This chain joins TRBV28 and TRBJ1-4; tentative D call: TRBD1 (5 bases). CDR3 length: 17 amino acids. CDR1 MDHEN and CDR2 SYDVKM come from the germline V gene. With 3 bases removed from V and 7 bases from J, the gap between germline ends came to 21 bases. The CDR3 nucleotides read TGTGCCAGCAGTTTGGGAGGGGCAGCAACATGGAGTGAAAAACTGTTTTTT. Translation gives CASSLGGAATWSEKLFF. Looking up the rest from reference TRBV28 and TRBJ1-4 gives the full variable domain: DVKVTQSSRYLVKRTGEKVFLECVQDMDHENMFWYRQDPGLGLRLIYFSYDVKMKEKGDIPEGYSVSREKKERFSLILESASTNQTSMYLCASSLGGAATWSEKLFFGSGTQLSVL.

V gene TRBV11-2 combines with J gene TRBJ2-7; D is unresolved. The ends were cut back, 0 bases at V and 1 base at J, with 7 bases in the middle. The CDR3 length is 14 residues. The germline V gene has CDR1 SGHAT and CDR2 FQNNGV. In DNA, the CDR3 is TGTGCCAGCAGCTTAGATCAGTGGTCCTACGAGCAGTACTTC. This sequence encodes CASSLDQWSYEQYF. Combining the CDR3 with reference TRBV11-2 and TRBJ2-7 gives the whole variable domain EAGVAQSPRYKIIEKRQSVAFWCNPISGHATLYWYQQILGQGPKLLIQFQNNGVVDDSQLPKDRFSAERLKGVDSTLKIQPAKLEDSAVYLCASSLDQWSYEQYFGPGTRLTVT.

The rearrangement links TRBV6-5 to TRBJ2-1; TRBD2 matches at 12 bases. The ends lost 2 bases at V and 5 bases at J; junction bases unmatched: 4. CDR3 length: 16 amino acids. Germline values: CDR1 MNHEY, CDR2 SVGAGI. In DNA, the CDR3 is TGTGCCAGCAGTTACCTACTAGCGGGGGGCCACAATGAGCAGTTCTTC. Its translation: CASSYLLAGGHNEQFF.

The chain has TRBV7-3 and TRBJ1-1, with TRBD1 identical over 8 bases. This CDR3 has 16 amino acids. The germline gives CDR1 SGHTA, CDR2 FQGTGA. V gave up 5 bases and J gave up 1 base; unmatched junction bases: 9. The CDR3 here is CASSTGQGPGNTEAFF. The CDR3 region has the DNA TGTGCCAGCAGCACAGGACAGGGCCCCGGGAACACTGAAGCTTTCTTT.

The chain carries TRBV28 and TRBJ1-5; maybe TRBD1 (6 bases). Deletions cut 2 bases from V and 4 bases from J, with 15 bases between. This CDR3 has 16 amino acids. CDR1 MDHEN and CDR2 SYDVKM come from the germline V gene. The CDR3 loop is CASSLGIQGENQPQHF. The DNA of the CDR3 is TGTGCCAGCAGTTTAGGGATACAGGGAGAGAATCAGCCCCAGCATTTT.

This clone was seen just once. This chain uses TRBV4-1 with TRBJ1-4; D is undetermined. CDR3 size: 15 residues. Germline assignment: CDR1 MGHRA and CDR2 YSYEKL. V shed 0 bases and J shed 2 bases, with 7 bases lying between them. DNA for the CDR3: TGCGCCAGCAGCCAAGATGAGGTCACTAATGAAAAACTGTTTTTT. Protein product: CASSQDEVTNEKLFF.

The chain combines TRBV5-1 with TRBJ2-3; maybe TRBD2 (6 bases). CDR3 length equals 15 residues. Germline assignment: CDR1 SGHRS and CDR2 YFSETQ. V lost 0 bases and J 3 bases, leaving 11 bases between the germline ends. CDR3 region: CASSLGGVGTDTQYF. In DNA form, the CDR3 reads TGCGCCAGCAGCTTGGGCGGGGTGGGGACAGATACGCAGTATTTT.

The J gene is TRBJ2-5, the V gene TRBV2; 11 nucleotides align to TRBD1. Germline V gene sequence: CDR1 SNHLY, CDR2 FYNNEI. Germline trimming cut 6 bases from V and 4 bases from J; bases unmatched to any gene: 7. This CDR3 is built from 15 residues. DNA for the CDR3: TGTGCCAGCAGCTCGGACAGGGGGCGCTTAGAGACCCAGTACTTC. As protein: CASSSDRGRLETQYF.

This rearrangement joins TRBV12-3 or TRBV12-4 to TRBJ1-1; D unclear. There are 13 residues in the CDR3. Trimming removed 6 bases from V and 4 bases from J, with 12 bases in between. CDR3 sequence: CASSSGPATEAFF. In nucleotides, the CDR3 is TGTGCCAGCAGCTCTGGGCCCGCCACTGAAGCTTTCTTT.

This chain connects TRBV5-4 to TRBJ2-2; 10 nucleotides match TRBD2. Trimming cost V 0 bases and J 2 bases; bases outside gene matches: 4. CDR1 and CDR2 from the germline V gene are SGHNT and YYREEE (reference sequence). The CDR3 is 17 amino acids. The CDR3 coding sequence is TGTGCCAGCAGCTTGGGGGGGACTAGCGATAACACCGGGGAGCTGTTTTTT. Residues: CASSLGGTSDNTGELFF.

The CDR3 nucleotides are TGTGCAAGTCGTAGAATATTTGTGGACTACCGACCGCAGACTTACGAGCAGTACTTC. It is translated as CASRRIFVDYRPQTYEQYF. The chain couples TRBV12-2 to TRBJ2-7; the table's TRBD2 call for D was not verified on the DNA. TRBV12-2 is recorded as a pseudogene. The CDR3 has 19 amino acids.

Comments on this clone: Within the sample, other DNA sequences also encode this same CDR3. This chain links TRBV28 with TRBJ1-5; TRBD1 is a possible D gene (6 bases). The V gene lost 2 bases and the J gene lost 4 bases, with 9 bases spanning the gap. Germline V gene data show CDR1 as MDHEN and CDR2 as SYDVKM. The CDR3 length is 14 residues. The CDR3 sequence is CASSLGQGNQPQHF. The DNA of the CDR3 is TGTGCCAGCAGTTTAGGTCAGGGGAATCAGCCCCAGCATTTT.

J is TRBJ2-3 and V is TRBV5-1; D gene unclear. Trimming stripped 5 bases from V and 3 bases from J, with 13 bases between. CDR1 and CDR2 (germline): SGHRS, YFSETQ. This CDR3 contains 14 residues. CDR3 DNA sequence: TGCGCCAGCAGAACATCTAGAACTACAGATACGCAGTATTTT. Translated: CASRTSRTTDTQYF.

V and J are TRBV5-1 and TRBJ2-3; maybe TRBD2 (6 bases). The germline V gene has CDR1 SGHRS and CDR2 YFSETQ. The V and J ends lost 4 bases and 1 base respectively, with 7 bases between them. This CDR3 region has 13 residues. The CDR3 is CASSPGGTDTQYF. The CDR3 DNA reads TGCGCCAGCAGCCCGGGAGGCACAGATACGCAGTATTTT.

The chain is built from TRBV5-1 and TRBJ2-1; D may be TRBD1 (6 bases). Germline CDR1 SGHRS, CDR2 YFSETQ. This CDR3 is 15 amino acids long. Trimming took off 2 bases at V and 4 bases at J, with 13 bases between the two ends. The CDR3 region is CASSLGGEGYNEQFF. DNA for the CDR3: TGCGCCAGCAGCTTAGGGGGAGAGGGGTACAATGAGCAGTTCTTC. The variable domain in full, with the rest retrieved from reference TRBV5-1 and TRBJ2-1, is KAGVTQTPRYLIKTRGQQVTLSCSPISGHRSVSWYQQTPGQGLQFLFEYFSETQRNKGNFPGRFSGRQFSNSRSEMNVSTLELGDSALYLCASSLGGEGYNEQFFGPGTRLTVL.

V usage is TRBV28 and J usage is TRBJ2-7; 8 bases are a match to TRBD1. V trimming: 3 bases; J trimming: 1 base; junction bases outside the gene matches: 5. The V gene's germline CDR1 is MDHEN and CDR2 SYDVKM. CDR3 size: 15 residues. CDR3 loop: CASSFVQGGSYEQYF. CDR3 sequence (DNA): TGTGCCAGCAGTTTCGTACAGGGGGGTTCCTACGAGCAGTACTTC.

This chain joins TRBV19 and TRBJ2-7; the match to TRBD2 covers 11 bases. J gave up 2 bases and V 5 bases, and 8 bases lay outside the gene matches. This CDR3 region has 16 residues. The germline V gene has CDR1 LNHDA and CDR2 SQIVND (reference sequence). The CDR3 nucleotides read TGTGCCAGTAGTTGGACTTGGACTAGCGGGCCCTACGAGCAGTACTTC. This translates into CASSWTWTSGPYEQYF.

This clone was counted a single time. J is TRBJ2-1 and V is TRBV2, with a tentative D call TRBD2 (5 bases). Germline CDR1 reads SNHLY; CDR2 reads FYNNEI. This CDR3 has 15 residues. The ends were cut back, 7 bases at V and 4 bases at J, with 17 bases in the middle. The CDR3 region has the DNA TGTGCCAGCATATCTAGAGGGAGTGGGTACAATGAGCAGTTCTTC. Encoded protein: CASISRGSGYNEQFF.

The chain is built from TRBV2 and TRBJ1-5, with D perhaps TRBD1 (6 bases). Trimming shortened V by 8 bases and J by 6 bases, and 17 bases separated the two germline ends. This CDR3 region has 14 residues. Germline V gives CDR1 SNHLY, CDR2 FYNNEI. CDR3 bases: TGTGCCAGCGAGTGGGGGCCTGGAATTCAGCCCCAGCATTTT. As protein: CASEWGPGIQPQHF.

This clone was detected only a few times. The chain carries TRBV5-4 and TRBJ1-1, with unresolved D. V was cut by 1 base and J by 11 bases, with 18 bases left in between. This CDR3 has 14 residues. The germline gives CDR1 SGHNT, CDR2 YYREEE (reference sequence). CDR3 sequence (DNA): TGTGCCAGCAGCTTGTATGGGCAGGCCCGATCGGCTTTCTTT. The encoded protein is CASSLYGQARSAFF.

The chain couples TRBV9 to TRBJ2-7; D is possibly TRBD1 (6 bases). This CDR3 comprises 12 residues. Per the germline V gene, CDR1 is SGDLS and CDR2 is YYNGEE. Deletions cut 3 bases from V and 3 bases from J, with 7 bases between. CDR3 amino acids: CASSAQGYEQYF. The CDR3 DNA follows: TGTGCCAGCAGCGCACAGGGCTACGAGCAGTACTTC.

The chain links TRBV4-1 to TRBJ1-3; D uncertain. The CDR3 has 16 residues. Trimming shortened V by 0 bases and J by 2 bases, and 11 bases separated the two germline ends. Germline V gene sequence: CDR1 MGHRA, CDR2 YSYEKL. In DNA form, the CDR3 reads TGCGCCAGCAGCCAAGAGAAACAGATGGCTGGAAACACCATATATTTT. Protein sequence: CASSQEKQMAGNTIYF.